This T cell receptor beta chain came from a study of T cell responses to AZD1222 COVID-19 vaccine. Overall study results and limits: Close to half of all spike-specific TCRs reportedly target regions of the variants that are unmutated. An increase in Spike-specific TCR breadth and depth was observed after two AZD1222 doses.

Remarks on this clone: Its antigen is not known.

The CDR3 has 15 residues. The V end was cut by 4 bases, the J end by 9 bases, with 21 bases between. Germline V lookup: CDR1 SGDLS, CDR2 YYNGEE. TCRdb keeps only in-frame clones here, not all; method: immunoSEQ multiplex PCR. Here the sample spans 72,000 or so clones, about nine tenths being singletons. This specimen was peripheral blood, taken on day 0 of AZD1222 vaccination. This sequence originates from an adult in good health. The rearrangement links TRBV9 to TRBJ2-3; perhaps D is TRBD1 or TRBD2 (5 bases each). The CDR3 loop is CASSSGPLVRETQYF. The CDR3 DNA is TGTGCCAGCAGCTCGGGACCCCTGGTCCGAGAGACGCAGTATTTT. Full variable domain (rest looked up from reference TRBV9 and TRBJ2-3): DSGVTQTPKHLITATGQRVTLRCSPRSGDLSVYWYQQSLDQGLQFLIQYYNGEERAKGNILERFSAQQFPDLHSELNLSSLELGDSALYFCASSSGPLVRETQYFGPGTRLTVL.